This T cell receptor beta chain was recorded in a study of cytomegalovirus exposure and HLA in healthy donors. 60 Vbeta and 13 Jbeta primers were used in PCR. Some clones are missing from TCRdb's copy, which holds only in-frame ones; the method was immunoSEQ multiplex PCR. There are under 200,000 clones in the sample; more than 75% occur only once, and around 0.4% lies in the top ten. V dropped 1 base and J dropped 3; count of bases not matched to a gene: 5. The CDR3 sequence is 15 residues long. Germline V CDR1 and CDR2: SGHDT, YYEEEE. In this sample, this clone turned up once. Sequencing input: PBMCs. The chain combines TRBV5-6 with TRBJ2-5, with TRBD1 identical over 8 bases. The TCR was taken from a male donor in good health and CMV-seropositive. The CDR3 sequence is CASSLPRTGKETQYF. The CDR3, as DNA: TGTGCCAGCAGCTTGCCCCGGACAGGGAAAGAGACCCAGTACTTC.